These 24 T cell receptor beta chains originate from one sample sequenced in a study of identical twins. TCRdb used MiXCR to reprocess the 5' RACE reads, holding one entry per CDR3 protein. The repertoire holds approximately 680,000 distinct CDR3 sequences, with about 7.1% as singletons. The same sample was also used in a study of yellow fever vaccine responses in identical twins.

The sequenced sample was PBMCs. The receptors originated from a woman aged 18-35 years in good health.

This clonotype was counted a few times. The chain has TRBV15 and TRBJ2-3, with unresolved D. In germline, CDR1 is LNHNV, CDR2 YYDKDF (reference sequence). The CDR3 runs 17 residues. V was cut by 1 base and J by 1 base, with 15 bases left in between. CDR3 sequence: CATSRALSRKGTDTQYF. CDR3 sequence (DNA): TGTGCCACCAGCAGAGCGCTTAGCCGAAAAGGCACAGATACGCAGTATTTT.

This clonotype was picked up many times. CDR3 bases: TGCAGTGCTAGAGCCCCTTCTAGCGCCCCCTACAATGAGCAGTTCTTC. This codes for CSARAPSSAPYNEQFF. The chain is built from TRBV20-1 and TRBJ2-1, with D possibly being TRBD2 (6 bases). Trimming stripped 1 base from V and 2 bases from J, with 15 bases between. This CDR3 spans 16 amino acids. The V gene's germline CDR1 is DFQATT and CDR2 SNEGSKA (reference sequence).

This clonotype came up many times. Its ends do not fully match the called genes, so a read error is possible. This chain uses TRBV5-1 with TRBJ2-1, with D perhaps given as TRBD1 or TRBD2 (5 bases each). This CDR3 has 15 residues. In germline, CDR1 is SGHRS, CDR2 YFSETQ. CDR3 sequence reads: CASSIEGQGYDEQFF. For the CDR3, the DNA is TGCGCCAGCAGCATAGAGGGGCAGGGCTACGATGAGCAGTTCTTC. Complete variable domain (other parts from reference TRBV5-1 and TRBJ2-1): KAGVTQTPRYLIKTRGQQVTLSCSPISGHRSVSWYQQTPGQGLQFLFEYFSETQRNKGNFPGRFSGRQFSNSRSEMNVSTLELGDSALYLCASSIEGQGYDEQFFGPGTRLTVL.

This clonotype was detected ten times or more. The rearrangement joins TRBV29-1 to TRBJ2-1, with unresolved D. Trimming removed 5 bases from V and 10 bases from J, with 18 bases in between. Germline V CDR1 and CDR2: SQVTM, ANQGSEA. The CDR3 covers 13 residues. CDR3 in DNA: TGCAGCGTTCCCCATACCCCCGTGGGGGAGCAGTTCTTC. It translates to CSVPHTPVGEQFF.

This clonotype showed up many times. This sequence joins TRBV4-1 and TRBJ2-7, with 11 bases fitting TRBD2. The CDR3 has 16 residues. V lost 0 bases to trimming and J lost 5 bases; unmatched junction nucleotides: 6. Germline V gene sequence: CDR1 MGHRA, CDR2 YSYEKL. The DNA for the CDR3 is TGCGCCAGCAGCCAAGAACTAGCGGGAGCCGTCCACGAGCAGTACTTC. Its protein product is CASSQELAGAVHEQYF.

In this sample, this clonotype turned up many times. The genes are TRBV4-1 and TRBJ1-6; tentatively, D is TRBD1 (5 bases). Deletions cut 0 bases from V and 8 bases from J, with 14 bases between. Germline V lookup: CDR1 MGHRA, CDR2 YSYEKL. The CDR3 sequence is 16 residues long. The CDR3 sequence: CASSQEFRARDSPLHF. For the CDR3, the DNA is TGCGCCAGCAGCCAAGAATTCAGGGCCAGAGATTCACCCCTCCACTTT.

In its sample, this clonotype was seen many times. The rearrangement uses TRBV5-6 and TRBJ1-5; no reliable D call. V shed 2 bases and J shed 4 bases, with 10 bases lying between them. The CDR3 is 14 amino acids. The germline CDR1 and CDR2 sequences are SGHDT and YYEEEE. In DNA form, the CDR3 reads TGTGCCAGCAGCTTATACGCGGGGAATCAGCCCCAGCATTTT. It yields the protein CASSLYAGNQPQHF.

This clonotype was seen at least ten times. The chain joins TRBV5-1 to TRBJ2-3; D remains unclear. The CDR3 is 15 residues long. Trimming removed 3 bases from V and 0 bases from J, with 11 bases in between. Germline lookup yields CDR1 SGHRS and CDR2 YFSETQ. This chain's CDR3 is CASSSARSSTDTQYF. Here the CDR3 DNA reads TGCGCCAGCAGCTCCGCGCGTTCTAGCACAGATACGCAGTATTTT.

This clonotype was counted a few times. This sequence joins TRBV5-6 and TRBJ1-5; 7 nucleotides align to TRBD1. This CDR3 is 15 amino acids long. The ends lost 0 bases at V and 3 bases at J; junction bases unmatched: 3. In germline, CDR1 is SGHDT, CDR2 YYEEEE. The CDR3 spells CASSLGGQYNQPQHF. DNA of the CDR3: TGTGCCAGCAGCTTGGGGGGACAGTACAATCAGCCCCAGCATTTT.

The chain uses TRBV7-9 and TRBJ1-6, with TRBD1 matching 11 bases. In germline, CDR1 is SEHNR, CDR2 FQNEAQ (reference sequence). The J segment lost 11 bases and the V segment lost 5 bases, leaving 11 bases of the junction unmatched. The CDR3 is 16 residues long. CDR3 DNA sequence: TGTGCCAGCAGCAGATTTCCCGGGACAGGGGGGCCACCCCTCCACTTT. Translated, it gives CASSRFPGTGGPPLHF.

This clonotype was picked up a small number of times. The CDR3 nucleotides are TGCGCCAGCAGCTTGGACCGGACAGGGTTGACTGAAGCTTTCTTT. It is translated as CASSLDRTGLTEAFF. The chain has TRBV5-1 and TRBJ1-1, with TRBD1 matching over 8 bases. Trimming took 0 bases from V and 5 from J; bases not matched to a gene: 6. Germline CDR1 is SGHRS and CDR2 is YFSETQ. This CDR3 spans 15 amino acids. Together with reference TRBV5-1 and TRBJ1-1, the CDR3 gives the full variable domain: KAGVTQTPRYLIKTRGQQVTLSCSPISGHRSVSWYQQTPGQGLQFLFEYFSETQRNKGNFPGRFSGRQFSNSRSEMNVSTLELGDSALYLCASSLDRTGLTEAFFGQGTRLTVV.

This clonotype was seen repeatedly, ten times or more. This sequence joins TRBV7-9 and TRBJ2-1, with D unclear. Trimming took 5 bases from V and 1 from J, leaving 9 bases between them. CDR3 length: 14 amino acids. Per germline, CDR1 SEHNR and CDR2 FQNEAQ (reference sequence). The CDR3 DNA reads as TGTGCCAGCAGCGGGCCTGGTTCCTACAATGAGCAGTTCTTC. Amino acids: CASSGPGSYNEQFF.

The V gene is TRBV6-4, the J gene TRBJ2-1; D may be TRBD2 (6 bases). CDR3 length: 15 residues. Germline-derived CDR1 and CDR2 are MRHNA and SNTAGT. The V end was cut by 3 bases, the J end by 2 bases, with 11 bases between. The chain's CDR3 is CASSESSGTYNEQFF. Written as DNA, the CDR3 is TGTGCCAGCAGTGAAAGTAGCGGAACCTACAATGAGCAGTTCTTC.

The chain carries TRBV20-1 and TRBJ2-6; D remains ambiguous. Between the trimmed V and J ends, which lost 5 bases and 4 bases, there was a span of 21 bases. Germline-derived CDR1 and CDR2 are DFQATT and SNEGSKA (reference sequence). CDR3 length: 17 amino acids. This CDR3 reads CSALRAVTQEGANVLTF. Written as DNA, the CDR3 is TGCAGTGCTTTAAGGGCGGTTACACAAGAGGGGGCCAACGTCCTGACTTTC.

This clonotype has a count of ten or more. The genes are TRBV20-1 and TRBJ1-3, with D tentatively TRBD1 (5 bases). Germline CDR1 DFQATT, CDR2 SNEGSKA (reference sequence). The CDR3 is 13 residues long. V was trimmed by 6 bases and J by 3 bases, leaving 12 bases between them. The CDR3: CSAKDTRGNTIYF. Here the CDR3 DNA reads TGCAGTGCCAAGGACACCCGTGGAAACACCATATATTTT.

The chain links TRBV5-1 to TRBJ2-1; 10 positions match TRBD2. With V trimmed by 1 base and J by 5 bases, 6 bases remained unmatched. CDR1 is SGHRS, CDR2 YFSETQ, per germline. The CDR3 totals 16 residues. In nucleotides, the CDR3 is TGCGCCAGCAGCTTGCGCCCTAGCGGGAGCCACAATGAGCAGTTCTTC. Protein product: CASSLRPSGSHNEQFF.

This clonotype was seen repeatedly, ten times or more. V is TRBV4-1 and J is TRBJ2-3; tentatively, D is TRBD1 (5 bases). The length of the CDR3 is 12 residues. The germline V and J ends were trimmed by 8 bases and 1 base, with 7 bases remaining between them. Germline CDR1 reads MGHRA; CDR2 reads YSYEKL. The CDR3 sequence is CASGHRTDTQYF. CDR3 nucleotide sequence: TGCGCCAGCGGACACCGCACAGATACGCAGTATTTT.

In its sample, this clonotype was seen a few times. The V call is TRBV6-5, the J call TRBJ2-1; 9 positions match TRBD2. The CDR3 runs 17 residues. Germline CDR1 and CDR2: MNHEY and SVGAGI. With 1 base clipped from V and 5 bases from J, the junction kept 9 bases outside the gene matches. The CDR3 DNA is TGTGCCAGCAGTTACTATCCGGGACTAGCTTTAAACAATGAGCAGTTCTTC. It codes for CASSYYPGLALNNEQFF.

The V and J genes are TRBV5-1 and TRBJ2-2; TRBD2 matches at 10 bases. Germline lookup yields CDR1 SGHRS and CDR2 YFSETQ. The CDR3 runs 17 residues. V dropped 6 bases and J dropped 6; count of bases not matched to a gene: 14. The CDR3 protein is CASNPALGTSEAGELFF. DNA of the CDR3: TGCGCCAGCAACCCCGCCCTTGGGACTAGCGAGGCCGGGGAGCTGTTTTTT.

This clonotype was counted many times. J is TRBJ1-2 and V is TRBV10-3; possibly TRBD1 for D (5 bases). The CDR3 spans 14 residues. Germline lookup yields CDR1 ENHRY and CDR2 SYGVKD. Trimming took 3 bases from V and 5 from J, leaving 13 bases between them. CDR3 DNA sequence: TGTGCCATCAGTGAAATGGGGGTGGGATATGGCTACACCTTC. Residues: CAISEMGVGYGYTF.

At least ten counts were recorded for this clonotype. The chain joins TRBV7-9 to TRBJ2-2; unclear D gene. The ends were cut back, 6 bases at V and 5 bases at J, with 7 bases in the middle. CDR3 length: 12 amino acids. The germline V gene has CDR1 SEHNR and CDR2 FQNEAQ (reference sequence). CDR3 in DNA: TGTGCCAGCAGTTTGATTACCGGGGAGCTGTTTTTT. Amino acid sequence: CASSLITGELFF.

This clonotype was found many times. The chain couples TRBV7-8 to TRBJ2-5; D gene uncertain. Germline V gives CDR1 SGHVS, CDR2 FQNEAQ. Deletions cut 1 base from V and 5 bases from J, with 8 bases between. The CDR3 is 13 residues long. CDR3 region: CASSLVLSETQYF. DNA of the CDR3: TGTGCCAGCAGCTTAGTCCTCTCGGAGACCCAGTACTTC.

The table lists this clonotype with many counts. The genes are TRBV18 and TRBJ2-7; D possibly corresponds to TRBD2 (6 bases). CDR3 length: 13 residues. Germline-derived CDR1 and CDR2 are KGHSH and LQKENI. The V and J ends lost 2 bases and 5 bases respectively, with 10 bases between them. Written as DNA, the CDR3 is TGTGCCAGCTCACCAGGAGGGTCCGACGAGCAGTACTTC. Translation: CASSPGGSDEQYF.

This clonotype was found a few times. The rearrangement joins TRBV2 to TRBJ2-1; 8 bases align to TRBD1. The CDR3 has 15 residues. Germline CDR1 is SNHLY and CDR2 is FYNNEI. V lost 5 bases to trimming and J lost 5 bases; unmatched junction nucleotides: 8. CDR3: CASSSDRGRHNEQFF. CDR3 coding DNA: TGTGCCAGCAGTTCTGACAGGGGCCGCCACAATGAGCAGTTCTTC.